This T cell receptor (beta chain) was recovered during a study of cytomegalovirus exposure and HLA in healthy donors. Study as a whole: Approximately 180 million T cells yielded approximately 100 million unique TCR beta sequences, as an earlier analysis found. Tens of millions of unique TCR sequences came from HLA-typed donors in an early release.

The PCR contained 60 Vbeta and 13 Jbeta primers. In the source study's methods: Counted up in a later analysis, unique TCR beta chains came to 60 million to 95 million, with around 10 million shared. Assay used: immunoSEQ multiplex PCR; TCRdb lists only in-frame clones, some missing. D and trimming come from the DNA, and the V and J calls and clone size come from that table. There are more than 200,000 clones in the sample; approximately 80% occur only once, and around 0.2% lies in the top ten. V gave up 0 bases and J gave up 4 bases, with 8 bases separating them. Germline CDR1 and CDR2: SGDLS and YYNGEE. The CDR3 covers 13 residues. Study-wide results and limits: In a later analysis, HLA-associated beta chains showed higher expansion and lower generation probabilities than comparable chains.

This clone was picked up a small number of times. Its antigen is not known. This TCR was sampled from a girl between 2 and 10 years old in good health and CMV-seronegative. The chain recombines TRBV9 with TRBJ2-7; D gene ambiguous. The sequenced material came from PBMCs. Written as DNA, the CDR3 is TGTGCCAGCAGCGTAGAGAGTGATTACGAGCAGTACTTC. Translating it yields CASSVESDYEQYF.